The 13 T cell receptor beta chains below were found in one sample sequenced in a study of blood T cells in healthy people across ages. The second PCR ran roughly 7 to 12 cycles with a sample-barcoded 5' primer and J-beta primers. TCRdb recomputed calls from the 5' RACE reads with MiXCR, one row per CDR3 protein. Of roughly 800,000 distinct CDR3 sequences listed, roughly 40% are singletons. The sample was blood. These receptors all come from a man in his late teens or twenties in good health.

J is TRBJ2-3 and V is TRBV24-1, with a possible D match to TRBD2 (5 bases). The CDR3 runs to 13 residues. The germline V gene encodes CDR1 KGHDR and CDR2 SFDVKD. Trimming cost V 7 bases and J 2 bases, with 9 bases left between them. The CDR3: CATSKDFTDTQYF. DNA for the CDR3: TGTGCCACCAGCAAGGACTTCACAGATACGCAGTATTTT.

Details on this clonotype: Because it lacks the conserved phenylalanine or tryptophan at the end, this CDR3 is likely a read error. The genes are TRBV5-5 and TRBJ1-4; D remains unclear. Trimming shortened V by 1 base and J by 6 bases, and 13 bases separated the two germline ends. Germline V gene lookup returns CDR1 SGHKS and CDR2 YYEKEE (reference sequence). The length of the CDR3 is 15 residues. The CDR3 DNA reads as TGTGCCAGCAGCTTGTCTGGGCAGCACCATGAAAAACTGTTTTTG. It encodes CASSLSGQHHEKLFL.

The chain uses TRBV21-1 and TRBJ2-5. Matching the DNA end better, TRBJ2-1 makes the J call doubtful. TRBV21-1 has pseudogene status. The CDR3 is 16 residues long. CDR3 bases: TGTGCCAGTCGACGAAACAGACCGAAAGTACAAGAGACCCAGTTCTTC. Protein: CASRRNRPKVQETQFF.

This clonotype was seen many times. Being one base from a much bigger clone, this may be a read error. V and J are TRBV20-1 and TRBJ1-1; 8 nucleotides line up with TRBD1. V shed 2 bases, J shed 1 base, and the junction held 12 bases outside the gene matches. Germline lookup yields CDR1 DFQATT and CDR2 SNEGSKA (reference sequence). The CDR3 totals 17 residues. The chain's CDR3 is CSARSAGGCLPNTEAFF. The CDR3 region has the DNA TGCAGTGCTAGATCGGCAGGGGGCTGCCTTCCGAACACTGAAGCTTTCTTT.

This chain joins TRBV28 and TRBJ2-2, with a possible D match to TRBD2 (6 bases). Germline loops: CDR1 MDHEN, CDR2 SYDVKM. This CDR3 is built from 15 residues. V was cut by 3 bases and J by 8 bases, with 16 bases left in between. The CDR3 spells CASSFVSREAGELFF. CDR3 in DNA: TGTGCCAGCAGTTTCGTGAGCAGGGAGGCGGGGGAGCTGTTTTTT.

The chain has TRBV6-1 and TRBJ2-4; D possibly corresponds to TRBD2 (6 bases). The better agreement between TRBJ2-7 and the DNA end casts doubt on the J call. Germline V gene lookup returns CDR1 MNHNS and CDR2 SASEGT. The CDR3 covers 14 residues. The CDR3 is CASSETGVGYEQYF. The DNA of the CDR3 is TGTGCCAGCAGTGAGACGGGGGTGGGCTACGAGCAGTACTTC.

For this clonotype: This may be a read error, as it is one base from a much larger clone. This chain connects TRBV9 to TRBJ2-1; 9 bases map to TRBD2. V lost 0 bases, J lost 7 bases, and 8 bases stayed unmatched. This CDR3 has 16 amino acids. Per the germline V gene, CDR1 is SGDLS and CDR2 is YYNGEE. Here the CDR3 reads CASSVGNGGGANEQFF. CDR3 nucleotide sequence: TGTGCCAGCAGCGTAGGGAATGGCGGGGGGGCTAATGAGCAGTTCTTC.

The chain carries TRBV12-3 or TRBV12-4 and TRBJ1-1, with a possible D match to TRBD1 (5 bases). Trimming stripped 5 bases from V and 5 bases from J, with 18 bases between. CDR3 length: 15 residues. The CDR3 nucleotides read TGTGCCAGCAGTCTCGGGCGGGGCTGGGGGACTGAAGCTTTCTTT. It translates to CASSLGRGWGTEAFF.

The rearrangement joins TRBV27 to TRBJ2-7; D unclear. Trimming took off 5 bases at V and 2 bases at J, with 16 bases between the two ends. The CDR3 contains 15 residues. Germline V gives CDR1 MNHEY, CDR2 SMNVEV (reference sequence). The CDR3 protein is CASSPRRGTAYEQYF. The DNA of the CDR3 is TGTGCCAGCAGTCCCCGCCGAGGAACTGCCTACGAGCAGTACTTC.

V and J are TRBV4-2 and TRBJ2-5, with 9 bases fitting TRBD1. The germline V gene encodes CDR1 LGHNA and CDR2 YNFKEQ. Trimming at V came to 0 bases and at J to 4 bases, leaving 9 bases not matched to a gene. The CDR3 has 17 residues. The CDR3 nucleotides are TGTGCCAGCAGCCAAGAAAGAACAGGGGGCGTCCCAGAGACCCAGTACTTC. It codes for CASSQERTGGVPETQYF.

This clonotype was seen a few times. The chain has TRBV12-3 or TRBV12-4 and TRBJ1-1; D is perhaps TRBD1 (5 bases). This CDR3 has 15 amino acids. V was clipped by 3 bases and J by 2 bases, with 13 bases between them. The CDR3 loop is CASSFFGGENTEAFF. CDR3 coding DNA: TGTGCCAGCAGTTTTTTCGGGGGTGAAAACACTGAAGCTTTCTTT.

This clonotype was picked up a small number of times. The genes are TRBV14 and TRBJ2-3; the D is unclear. Germline V gene data show CDR1 as SGHDN and CDR2 as FVKESK. V was pared by 1 base and J by 2 bases, with 10 bases between. The CDR3 covers 15 residues. The CDR3 region is CASSQGRQFTDTQYF. In nucleotides, the CDR3 is TGTGCCAGCAGCCAAGGAAGGCAATTCACAGATACGCAGTATTTT.

Details on this clonotype: An end of the junction does not agree with germline; a read error may underlie this. J is TRBJ2-5 and V is TRBV5-1, with 7 bases identical to TRBD1. The J call may not be correct, given that the DNA end is closer to TRBJ2-7. The germline V gene encodes CDR1 SGHRS and CDR2 YFSETQ. This CDR3 comprises 14 residues. The CDR3 DNA reads as TGCGCCAACAGCTTGGGAACAGGGGTCTACGAGCAGTACTTC. This encodes CANSLGTGVYEQYF.